This T cell receptor beta chain was captured by sequencing in a study of cytomegalovirus exposure and HLA in healthy donors. The length of the CDR3 is 18 residues. The V and J ends lost 3 bases and 4 bases, in that order; junction bases with no gene match: 13. The germline V gene encodes CDR1 LGHNA and CDR2 YSLEER. Primers for the PCR totalled 60 Vbeta and 13 Jbeta. The protocol was immunoSEQ multiplex PCR, while the TCRdb copy is restricted to in-frame clones and leaves out a portion. The sample records 150,000 or so clones, 74% being singletons. The sample taken for sequencing was PBMCs. This TCR came from a man younger than 30 in good health and CMV-seropositive. V gene TRBV4-3 combines with J gene TRBJ2-1; 9 bases are a match to TRBD2. In nucleotides, the CDR3 is TGCGCCAGCAGCCACGAAGGCGTAGCGGGAGCGTCATACAATGAGCAGTTCTTC. As protein: CASSHEGVAGASYNEQFF.